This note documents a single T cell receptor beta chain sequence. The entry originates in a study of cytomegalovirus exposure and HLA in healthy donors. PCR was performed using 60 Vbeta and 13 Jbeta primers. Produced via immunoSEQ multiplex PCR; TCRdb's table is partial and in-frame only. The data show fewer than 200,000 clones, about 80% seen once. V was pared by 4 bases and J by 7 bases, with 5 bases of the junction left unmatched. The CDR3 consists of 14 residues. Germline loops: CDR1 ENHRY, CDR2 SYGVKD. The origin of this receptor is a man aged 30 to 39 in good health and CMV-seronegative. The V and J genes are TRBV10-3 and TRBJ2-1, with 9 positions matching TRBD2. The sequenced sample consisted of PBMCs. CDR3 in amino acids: CAISVSGSSNEQFF. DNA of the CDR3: TGTGCCATCAGTGTTAGCGGGAGTTCGAATGAGCAGTTCTTC.